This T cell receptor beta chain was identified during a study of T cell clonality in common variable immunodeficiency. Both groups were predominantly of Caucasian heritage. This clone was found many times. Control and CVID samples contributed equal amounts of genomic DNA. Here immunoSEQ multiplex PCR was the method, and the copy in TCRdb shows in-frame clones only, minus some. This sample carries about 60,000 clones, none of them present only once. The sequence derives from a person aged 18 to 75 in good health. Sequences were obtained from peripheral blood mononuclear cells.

The sequenced CDR3 bases are TGCGCCAGCAGCTTGGACAGGGGCTTGGCCGAG. Its protein is CASSLDRGLAE. The full CDR3 sequence reads CASSLDRGLAEQYF. V usage is TRBV5-1 and J usage is TRBJ2-7, with 7 bases fitting TRBD1. The read finishes 3 residues shy of the CDR3 end, and the germline J gene is used to complete it. The V gene's germline CDR1 is SGHRS and CDR2 YFSETQ. The CDR3 spans 14 residues. J gave up 6 bases and V 0 bases, and 6 bases lay outside the gene matches. The full variable domain, with the rest looked up from reference TRBV5-1 and TRBJ2-7, is KAGVTQTPRYLIKTRGQQVTLSCSPISGHRSVSWYQQTPGQGLQFLFEYFSETQRNKGNFPGRFSGRQFSNSRSEMNVSTLELGDSALYLCASSLDRGLAEQYFGPGTRLTVT.